These 29 T cell receptor beta chains came from one sample sequenced in a study of cytomegalovirus exposure and HLA in healthy donors (dated by TCRdb to the late 2010s). The library was made by the immunoSEQ multiplex PCR assay. This is the immuneACCESS table as TCRdb keeps it, with only in-frame sequences that have V and J called. A part of the clones is gone; compared with another copy, unresolved V genes explain less than half, and the rest is unexplained. The table for this sample lists 150,000 to 200,000 clones; 85% to 90% of them were counted only once. The ten biggest clones cover 2.5% to 3.5% of the sample. Sequenced input: PBMCs. Receptors originate from a young man in good health and CMV-seronegative.

J is TRBJ1-1 and V is TRBV19; no definite D call. This CDR3 is 12 amino acids long. Germline loops: CDR1 LNHDA, CDR2 SQIVND (reference sequence). V lost 6 bases and J lost 3, with 8 bases in between. The CDR3: CASSNLYTEAFF. CDR3 sequence (DNA): TGTGCCAGTAGCAATTTGTACACTGAAGCTTTCTTT.

The chain joins TRBV29-1 to TRBJ1-1; D perhaps matches TRBD1 (5 bases). The CDR3 length is 12 residues. The germline V gene encodes CDR1 SQVTM and CDR2 ANQGSEA. V lost 4 bases and J lost 7, with 13 bases in between. The CDR3 DNA reads TGCAGCGTTGTAAGCAGGACAAATGAAGCTTTCTTT. Residues: CSVVSRTNEAFF. The full variable domain, completed using reference TRBV29-1 and TRBJ1-1, is SAVISQKPSRDICQRGTSLTIQCQVDSQVTMMFWYRQQPGQSLTLIATANQGSEATYESGFVIDKFPISRPNLTFSTLTVSNMSPEDSSIYLCSVVSRTNEAFFGQGTRLTVV.

The chain combines TRBV28 with TRBJ2-3; 10 positions match TRBD2. CDR1 is MDHEN, CDR2 SYDVKM, per germline. This CDR3 has 15 residues. The J segment lost 5 bases and the V segment lost 5 bases, leaving 7 bases of the junction unmatched. The CDR3 coding sequence is TGTGCCAGCAGTACCCTCCTAGCGGGGGAAGATACGCAGTATTTT. This translates into CASSTLLAGEDTQYF.

This rearrangement joins TRBV14 to TRBJ2-1; TRBD2 agrees at 10 bases. Germline CDR1 and CDR2: SGHDN and FVKESK. The CDR3 length is 15 residues. The trim removed 4 bases at V and 3 bases at J, leaving 3 bases unmatched. CDR3 DNA sequence: TGTGCCAGCAGCCGAATAGCGGGGGGCTACAATGAGCAGTTCTTC. It specifies CASSRIAGGYNEQFF.

J is TRBJ1-3 and V is TRBV14, with D maybe TRBD1 (5 bases). The CDR3 length is 13 residues. The germline V and J ends were trimmed by 3 bases and 5 bases, with 8 bases remaining between them. Germline-derived CDR1 and CDR2 are SGHDN and FVKESK. The CDR3 coding sequence is TGTGCCAGCAGCCAGACAGCGCGAAACACCATATATTTT. Translating it yields CASSQTARNTIYF.

The sample holds one count of this clone. The chain joins TRBV28 to TRBJ2-1, with 9 bases aligning to TRBD1. This CDR3 spans 17 amino acids. V shed 8 bases, J shed 6 bases, and the junction held 17 bases outside the gene matches. The germline V gene has CDR1 MDHEN and CDR2 SYDVKM. This chain's CDR3 is CASYGALGQGSGNEQFF. In DNA form, the CDR3 reads TGTGCCAGCTATGGGGCCCTAGGACAGGGGTCTGGCAATGAGCAGTTCTTC.

CDR3: CASSLLGTGWYTEAFF. As DNA, the CDR3 is TGTGCCAGCAGTTTATTAGGGACAGGGTGGTACACTGAAGCTTTCTTT. The rearrangement joins TRBV28 to TRBJ1-1; TRBD1 matches 9 bases. CDR1 is MDHEN, CDR2 SYDVKM, per germline. CDR3 length: 16 amino acids. Trimming took 1 base from V and 3 from J; bases not matched to a gene: 6.

The rearrangement links TRBV5-6 to TRBJ1-5, with 9 positions matching TRBD1. The trim removed 4 bases at V and 3 bases at J, leaving 5 bases unmatched. The CDR3 extends over 15 amino acids. CDR1 and CDR2 (germline): SGHDT, YYEEEE. The CDR3 bases are TGTGCCAGCAGCCAACAGGGGGCACCCAATCAGCCCCAGCATTTT. Protein sequence: CASSQQGAPNQPQHF.

The gene calls are TRBV25-1 and TRBJ1-1; 9 positions match TRBD1. This CDR3 has 16 residues. From germline, CDR1 is MGHDK and CDR2 SYGVNS. The V segment lost 6 bases and the J segment 1 base; nucleotides outside the gene matches: 9. The CDR3 bases are TGTGCCAGCAGCTCTAGACAGGGGGTACGGAACACTGAAGCTTTCTTT. The encoded protein is CASSSRQGVRNTEAFF.

This clone was recorded only once. The chain combines TRBV28 with TRBJ2-7, with 8 positions matching TRBD1. CDR1 is MDHEN, CDR2 SYDVKM, per germline. Trimming at V came to 5 bases and at J to 3 bases, leaving 6 bases not matched to a gene. The CDR3 sequence is 14 residues long. CDR3 sequence reads: CASSGGQGVYEQYF. The CDR3 region has the DNA TGTGCCAGCAGTGGAGGACAGGGTGTCTACGAGCAGTACTTC.

The V call is TRBV4-1, the J call TRBJ2-3; no clear D gene. The CDR3 runs to 14 residues. The V end lost 4 bases, the J end lost 3 bases, and 11 bases lay between the germline ends. The germline V gene has CDR1 MGHRA and CDR2 YSYEKL. The CDR3 nucleotides read TGCGCCAGCAGCCTGTCTTCCGGGACAGATACGCAGTATTTT. Amino acids: CASSLSSGTDTQYF.

The sample holds one count of this clone. The chain couples TRBV19 to TRBJ2-2, with 7 nucleotides matching TRBD2. The CDR3 is made up of 13 amino acids. V dropped 11 bases and J dropped 5; count of bases not matched to a gene: 8. Looked up from germline, CDR1 is LNHDA and CDR2 is SQIVND (reference sequence). In DNA form, the CDR3 reads TGTGCCTCCAGTTGGGGGGGGACCGGGGAGCTGTTTTTT. It specifies CASSWGGTGELFF.

This rearrangement joins TRBV5-1 to TRBJ2-7, with 7 bases fitting TRBD1. Germline CDR1 and CDR2: SGHRS and YFSETQ. The CDR3 is made up of 16 amino acids. V lost 0 bases to trimming and J lost 0 bases; unmatched junction nucleotides: 6. CDR3 region: CASSLGTGPSSYEQYF. The CDR3, as DNA: TGCGCCAGCAGCTTGGGGACAGGCCCGAGCTCCTACGAGCAGTACTTC.

V is TRBV4-1 and J is TRBJ2-7, with D maybe TRBD2 (6 bases). Germline V CDR1 and CDR2: MGHRA, YSYEKL. The CDR3 consists of 16 residues. The V and J ends lost 4 bases and 3 bases respectively, with 19 bases between them. The CDR3: CASSRGGGTGVYEQYF. As DNA, the CDR3 is TGCGCCAGCAGCCGAGGTGGGGGGACGGGCGTCTACGAGCAGTACTTC.

The V gene is TRBV5-1, the J gene TRBJ2-7; possibly TRBD1 for D (5 bases). Germline loops: CDR1 SGHRS, CDR2 YFSETQ. Trimming shortened V by 3 bases and J by 0 bases, and 16 bases separated the two germline ends. The CDR3 is made up of 16 amino acids. The CDR3 sequence is CASSYDSSSSSYEQYF. Here the CDR3 DNA reads TGCGCCAGCAGCTATGACAGTTCCTCAAGCTCCTACGAGCAGTACTTC.

The chain is built from TRBV5-1 and TRBJ2-7; 11 nucleotides line up with TRBD1. The germline gives CDR1 SGHRS, CDR2 YFSETQ. CDR3 length equals 14 residues. V shed 4 bases and J 4 bases; nucleotides not matched to a gene: 4. The CDR3 is CASSTGQGAYEQYV. DNA for the CDR3: TGCGCCAGCAGCACCGGACAGGGGGCGTACGAGCAGTACGTC.

The J gene is TRBJ2-1, the V gene TRBV25-1; 12 bases map to TRBD2. Germline-derived CDR1 and CDR2 are MGHDK and SYGVNS. There are 18 residues in the CDR3. Trimming cost V 9 bases and J 9 bases; bases outside gene matches: 21. The chain's CDR3 is CARIQLLTSGGSMGEQFF. CDR3 DNA: TGTGCCAGGATACAGCTGCTTACTAGCGGGGGGTCAATGGGTGAGCAGTTCTTC.

Concerning this clone: At one boundary the junction diverges from the germline segment, which might be a read error. V and J are TRBV5-1 and TRBJ2-5, with 7 nucleotides matching TRBD1. Germline V gene lookup returns CDR1 SGHRS and CDR2 YFSETQ. The CDR3 consists of 12 residues. The CDR3 DNA is TGCGCCAGCAGCCCCGACGGACAGGCTCATAACTTC. It encodes CASSPDGQAHNF.

V gene TRBV27 combines with J gene TRBJ1-3, with D perhaps matching TRBD1 (6 bases). The V gene's germline CDR1 is MNHEY and CDR2 SMNVEV (reference sequence). CDR3 length: 17 amino acids. The V and J ends lost 3 bases and 0 bases respectively, with 15 bases between them. CDR3 protein: CASSLTGPRTSGNTIYF. CDR3 sequence (DNA): TGTGCCAGCAGTTTGACAGGCCCCCGTACCTCTGGAAACACCATATATTTT.

The genes are TRBV13 and TRBJ1-1; D is possibly TRBD1 (6 bases). V lost 5 bases, J lost 6 bases, and 13 bases lay in between. Germline-derived CDR1 and CDR2 are PRHDT and FYEKMQ (reference sequence). CDR3 length: 13 amino acids. For the CDR3, the DNA is TGTGCCAGCAGCCCACCAAACAGGGCTGAAGCTTTCTTT. Its translation: CASSPPNRAEAFF.

V gene TRBV10-2 combines with J gene TRBJ1-1; 7 nucleotides agree with TRBD1. Trimming at V came to 6 bases and at J to 3 bases, leaving 13 bases not matched to a gene. The CDR3 is made up of 16 amino acids. Germline-derived CDR1 and CDR2 are WSHSY and SAAADI. The CDR3 loop reads CASRSPQGPGDTEAFF. The CDR3 DNA sequence: TGCGCCAGCAGGTCACCACAGGGGCCGGGTGACACTGAAGCTTTCTTT.

CDR3 bases: TGTGCCAGCAGCTTACGGCGACAGGGAGATTCACCCCTCCACTTT. Its translation: CASSLRRQGDSPLHF. The chain joins TRBV7-9 to TRBJ1-6, with 7 bases that match TRBD1. J lost 8 bases, V lost 2 bases, and 6 bases had no gene match. Germline V gene sequence: CDR1 SEHNR, CDR2 FQNEAQ (reference sequence). The CDR3 sequence is 15 residues long.

The rearrangement links TRBV5-8 to TRBJ1-1; D is uncertain. The V gene lost 6 bases and the J gene lost 4 bases, with 13 bases spanning the gap. CDR1 and CDR2 from the germline V gene are SGHTS and YDEGEE. This CDR3 is built from 13 residues. CDR3 in DNA: TGTGCCAGCACACTGACTAATCCCACTGAAGCTTTCTTT. This encodes CASTLTNPTEAFF.

This chain links TRBV2 with TRBJ2-2; 7 bases align to TRBD2. The length of the CDR3 is 14 residues. Germline V lookup: CDR1 SNHLY, CDR2 FYNNEI. J gave up 5 bases and V 6 bases, and 6 bases lay outside the gene matches. The CDR3: CASSRDYKTGELFF. CDR3 coding DNA: TGTGCCAGCAGCCGGGACTACAAAACCGGGGAGCTGTTTTTT.

This clone was detected a few times. The J gene is TRBJ1-2, the V gene TRBV28; 9 bases are a match to TRBD1. This CDR3 spans 15 amino acids. Germline assignment: CDR1 MDHEN and CDR2 SYDVKM. Losses at the gene ends were 3 bases for V and 5 bases for J; bases not matched to a gene: 7. CDR3 coding DNA: TGTGCCAGCAGTTTGGGACAGGGACCCACTTATGGCTACACCTTC. It yields the protein CASSLGQGPTYGYTF.

This rearrangement joins TRBV5-1 to TRBJ2-6; TRBD1 matches 8 bases. Losses at the gene ends were 10 bases for V and 0 bases for J; bases not matched to a gene: 12. The V gene's germline CDR1 is SGHRS and CDR2 YFSETQ. This CDR3 comprises 17 residues. The CDR3 DNA sequence: TGCGCCGGATTACCGGGACAGGCCCGCTCTGGGGCCAACGTCCTGACTTTC. It is translated as CAGLPGQARSGANVLTF.

The chain joins TRBV10-1 to TRBJ2-7, with 8 positions matching TRBD1. There are 13 residues in the CDR3. The J segment lost 6 bases and the V segment lost 4 bases, leaving 5 bases of the junction unmatched. Germline CDR1 and CDR2: WNHNN and SYGVQD (reference sequence). This CDR3 reads CASSADRVAEQYV. CDR3 nucleotide sequence: TGCGCCAGCAGTGCGGACAGGGTGGCCGAGCAGTACGTC.

The rearrangement joins TRBV6-1 to TRBJ2-7; TRBD2 matches 8 bases. The V gene's germline CDR1 is MNHNS and CDR2 SASEGT. The CDR3 contains 14 residues. CDR3 protein: CASSELLPGGVFGV. The CDR3 DNA reads as TGTGCCAGCAGTGAATTGTTGCCCGGGGGGGTTTTTGGCGTC.

This chain joins TRBV6-5 and TRBJ2-7; D is perhaps TRBD2 (5 bases). V lost 8 bases and J 3 bases, leaving 17 bases between the germline ends. The CDR3 extends over 14 amino acids. CDR1 is MNHEY, CDR2 SVGAGI, per germline. The CDR3 nucleotides read TGTGCCAGCCGACCCCGGGGTGGTTTCTACGAGCAGTACTTC. This gives the protein CASRPRGGFYEQYF.